There are a few counts of the clone carrying this T cell receptor (beta chain). As yet, its antigen is unknown. This sample is drawn from a study of cytomegalovirus exposure and HLA in healthy donors. Study findings and constraints: HLA restriction was apparent for most CMV-associated TCR beta chains in a later analysis. A later examination showed that TCR association rates differed by HLA locus, with DRB1 most and HLA-C fewest.

Germline V lookup: CDR1 SGHNT, CDR2 YENEEA. Trimming pared 4 bases from V and 9 bases from J, leaving 13 bases between. The CDR3 spans 13 residues. Nominally healthy donors were sampled, though unrecorded immune exposures were likely. Both 60 Vbeta primers and 13 Jbeta primers went into the PCR. Produced via immunoSEQ multiplex PCR; TCRdb's table is partial and in-frame only. Of under 200,000 clones detected, roughly 80% appear once; the ten largest clones hold roughly 0.69%. The sequence was collected from a woman younger than 35 in good health and CMV-seronegative. This chain uses TRBV11-3 with TRBJ2-4, with D perhaps matching TRBD1 (5 bases). The sample consisted of PBMCs. The CDR3 loop reads CASSSDRDSIQYF. DNA of the CDR3: TGTGCCAGCAGCTCTGACCGCGACAGCATTCAGTACTTC.